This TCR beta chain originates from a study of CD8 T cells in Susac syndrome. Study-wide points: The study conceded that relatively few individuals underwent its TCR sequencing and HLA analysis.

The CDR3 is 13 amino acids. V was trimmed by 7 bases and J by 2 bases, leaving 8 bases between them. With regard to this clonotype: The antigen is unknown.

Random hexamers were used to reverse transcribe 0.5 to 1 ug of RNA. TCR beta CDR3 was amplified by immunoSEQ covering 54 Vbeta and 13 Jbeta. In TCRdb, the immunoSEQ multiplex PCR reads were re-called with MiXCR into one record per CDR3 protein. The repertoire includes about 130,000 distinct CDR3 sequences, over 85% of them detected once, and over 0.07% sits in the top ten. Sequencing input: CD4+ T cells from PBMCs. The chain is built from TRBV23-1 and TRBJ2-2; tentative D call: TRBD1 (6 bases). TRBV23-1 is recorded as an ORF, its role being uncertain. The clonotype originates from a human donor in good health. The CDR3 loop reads CASTGDNTGELFF. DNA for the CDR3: TGCGCCAGCACAGGGGACAACACCGGGGAGCTGTTTTTT.